Below, 11 T cell receptor beta chains from the same sample are listed, as sequenced in a study of blood T cells in healthy people across ages (dated by TCRdb to the mid-2010s). Library preparation used 5' RACE. Sequencing used an Illumina HiSeq 2500. A second about 7 to 12 cycle PCR used a sample-barcoded 5' primer and a J-beta primer mix. The raw public data were reprocessed by TCRdb itself: fastp quality trimming at Q25, MiXCR clonotype calling, in-frame beta chains only. Each record represents a unique CDR3 protein, reported with the most common genes and DNA among its rows. This sample holds roughly 570,000 distinct CDR3 sequences; 25% to 30% were observed only once. The ten top clones hold 15% to 20% of the sample. The sequencing sample was made of blood. The receptors were gathered from a woman aged 70 to 79 in good health.

The rearrangement uses TRBV7-2 and TRBJ2-5; 8 nucleotides align to TRBD2. The J call is uncertain, as TRBJ2-7 better fits the DNA end. CDR3 size: 15 residues. Germline-derived CDR1 and CDR2 are SGHTA and FQGNSA. In DNA form, the CDR3 reads TGTGCCAGCAGACCGGGGGGGCTGAGCTCCTACGAGCAGTACTTC. Encoded protein: CASRPGGLSSYEQYF.

A few counts support this clonotype. V gene TRBV6-2 or TRBV6-3 combines with J gene TRBJ2-7; D is undetermined. Germline values: CDR1 MNHEY, CDR2 SVGEGT. The V gene lost 9 bases and the J gene lost 2 bases, with 17 bases spanning the gap. The CDR3 contains 14 residues. The CDR3 reads CASSLGRRTYEQYF. The CDR3 DNA follows: TGTGCCAGTAGTCTCGGCAGGAGAACCTACGAGCAGTACTTC.

This clonotype was counted between two and nine times. CDR3: CASSGGGSTDTQYF. For the CDR3, the DNA is TGTGCCAGCAGCGGCGGGGGGAGTACAGATACGCAGTATTTT. The chain is built from TRBV7-3 and TRBJ2-3, with TRBD2 identical over 8 bases. Germline V CDR1 and CDR2: SGHTA, FQGTGA. Germline trimming cut 5 bases from V and 3 bases from J; bases unmatched to any gene: 4. There are 14 residues in the CDR3.

This chain links TRBV7-9 with TRBJ1-5, with 8 bases lining up with TRBD1. Unmatched junction bases numbered 4, after V lost 5 bases and J lost 7 bases. The germline V gene encodes CDR1 SEHNR and CDR2 FQNEAQ (reference sequence). The CDR3 totals 13 residues. The CDR3 DNA follows: TGTGCCAGCAGCAAGGACAGGGTACAGCCCCAGCATTTT. This gives the protein CASSKDRVQPQHF.

This clonotype was observed a handful of times. The chain carries TRBV12-3 or TRBV12-4 and TRBJ1-2; D unresolved. The CDR3 length is 15 residues. With 3 bases removed from V and 0 bases from J, the gap between germline ends came to 11 bases. The CDR3 DNA is TGTGCCAGCAGTTTGGTTTATGGTCCTAACTATGGCTACACCTTC. It specifies CASSLVYGPNYGYTF.

This chain joins TRBV4-2 and TRBJ2-7; a weak D match, TRBD1 (5 bases). Germline CDR1 is LGHNA and CDR2 is YNFKEQ. The CDR3 loop spans 14 amino acids. V was pared by 2 bases and J by 10 bases, with 18 bases between. In nucleotides, the CDR3 is TGTGCCAGCAGCCAACCAAGATCTGGGGCAGATCAGTACTTC. This gives the protein CASSQPRSGADQYF.

Worth noting for this clonotype: A much larger clone sits a single nucleotide away, making a read error possible. The rearrangement links TRBV4-3 to TRBJ2-7; no clear D gene. Germline-derived CDR1 and CDR2 are LGHNA and YSLEER. This CDR3 has 13 residues. V dropped 0 bases and J dropped 0 bases, with 3 bases sitting between them. The CDR3 coding sequence is TGCGCCAGCAGCCAAGACTCCTCCTACGAGCAGTACTTC. Its translation: CASSQDSSYEQYF.

The chain joins TRBV9 to TRBJ1-4, with a tentative D call TRBD1 (5 bases). This CDR3 contains 16 residues. Trimming shortened V by 1 base and J by 4 bases, and 14 bases separated the two germline ends. Germline values: CDR1 SGDLS, CDR2 YYNGEE. CDR3 protein: CASSVTPGGGNEKLFF. As DNA, the CDR3 is TGTGCCAGCAGCGTAACCCCCGGGGGGGGTAATGAAAAACTGTTTTTT.

The V and J genes are TRBV15 and TRBJ2-1; possibly TRBD1 for D (5 bases). Per germline, CDR1 LNHNV and CDR2 YYDKDF (reference sequence). This CDR3 comprises 15 residues. Trimming removed 1 base at V and 4 bases at J, with 11 bases between. Here the CDR3 reads CATSRGDSYYNEQFF. The CDR3 bases are TGTGCCACCAGCAGAGGCGACAGCTATTACAATGAGCAGTTCTTC. Together with reference TRBV15 and TRBJ2-1, the CDR3 gives the full variable domain: DAMVIQNPRYQVTQFGKPVTLSCSQTLNHNVMYWYQQKSSQAPKLLFHYYDKDFNNEADTPDNFQSRRPNTSFCFLDIRSPGLGDTAMYLCATSRGDSYYNEQFFGPGTRLTVL.

This clonotype was counted a few times. The chain combines TRBV2 with TRBJ1-4, with TRBD1 as a possible D gene (5 bases). V shed 7 bases and J shed 4 bases, with 16 bases lying between them. Germline-derived CDR1 and CDR2 are SNHLY and FYNNEI. CDR3 length: 15 amino acids. The CDR3 DNA follows: TGTGCCAGCAATTCAGAAAGGGGCTATAATGAAAAACTGTTTTTT. Translating it yields CASNSERGYNEKLFF.

The gene calls are TRBV5-1 and TRBJ2-3; D is unresolved. Germline loops: CDR1 SGHRS, CDR2 YFSETQ. V was cut by 0 bases and J by 3 bases, with 8 bases left in between. The CDR3 contains 14 residues. Here the CDR3 reads CASSLGGVTDTQYF. The DNA of the CDR3 is TGCGCCAGCAGCTTGGGTGGGGTTACAGATACGCAGTATTTT.